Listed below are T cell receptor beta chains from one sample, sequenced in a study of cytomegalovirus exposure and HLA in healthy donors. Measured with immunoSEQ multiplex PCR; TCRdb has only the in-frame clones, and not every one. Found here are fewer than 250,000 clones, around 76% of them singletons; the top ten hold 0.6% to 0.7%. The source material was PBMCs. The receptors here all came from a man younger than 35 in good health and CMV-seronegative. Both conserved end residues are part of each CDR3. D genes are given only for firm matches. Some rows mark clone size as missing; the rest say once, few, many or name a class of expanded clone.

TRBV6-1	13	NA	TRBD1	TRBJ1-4	CASRRTGSEGLFF	TGTGCCAGCAGGAGGACAGGCTCTGAGGGACTGTTTTTT
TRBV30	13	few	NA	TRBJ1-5	CAWSVQDNQPQHF	TGTGCCTGGAGTGTACAGGACAATCAGCCCCAGCATTTT
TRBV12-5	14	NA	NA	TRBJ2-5	CASGLGQVGETQYF	TGTGCTAGTGGTTTGGGGCAGGTCGGCGAGACCCAGTACTTC
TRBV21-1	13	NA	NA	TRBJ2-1	CASSSKSENEQFF	TGTGCCAGCAGCTCCAAAAGCGAAAATGAGCAGTTCTTC
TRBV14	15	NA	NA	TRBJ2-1	CASSQLRDGFHEQFF	TGTGCCAGCAGCCAACTCAGGGATGGGTTCCATGAGCAGTTCTTC
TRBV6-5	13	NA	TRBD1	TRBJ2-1	CASKTGGHNEQFF	TGTGCCAGCAAGACAGGGGGCCACAATGAGCAGTTCTTC
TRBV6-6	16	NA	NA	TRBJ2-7	CASSWIAAGSGYEQYF	TGTGCCAGCAGTTGGATAGCGGCTGGGAGTGGGTACGAGCAGTACTTC
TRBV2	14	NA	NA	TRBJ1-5	CASSGQNVGQPQHF	TGTGCCAGCAGCGGACAAAACGTAGGTCAGCCCCAGCATTTT
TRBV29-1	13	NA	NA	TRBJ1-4	CSVDDRQNEKLFF	TGCAGCGTTGACGACAGGCAGAATGAAAAACTGTTTTTT
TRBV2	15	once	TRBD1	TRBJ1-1	CASRILGQLNTEAFF	TGTGCCAGCAGGATTCTGGGACAGCTTAACACTGAAGCTTTCTTT
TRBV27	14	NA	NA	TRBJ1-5	CASSLVYSNQPQHF	TGTGCCAGCAGCCTCGTGTATAGCAATCAGCCCCAGCATTTT
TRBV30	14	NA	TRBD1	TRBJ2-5	CAWSDGTGVETQYF	TGTGCCTGGAGTGACGGAACAGGGGTAGAGACCCAGTACTTC
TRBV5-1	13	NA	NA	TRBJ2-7	CASSFESGVEQYF	TGCGCCAGCAGCTTCGAATCGGGAGTTGAGCAGTACTTC
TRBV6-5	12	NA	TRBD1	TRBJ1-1	CASRRQGTEAFF	TGTGCCAGCAGACGACAGGGAACTGAAGCTTTCTTT
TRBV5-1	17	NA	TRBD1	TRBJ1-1	CASSYDRGRPMNTEAFF	TGCGCCAGCAGCTATGACAGGGGTCGACCTATGAACACTGAAGCTTTCTTT